These 17 T cell receptor beta chains were sequenced from one sample in a study of blood T cell repertoires in COVID-19. Profiling relied on immunoSEQ multiplex PCR, and the TCRdb table lists in-frame clones only, not all of them. In the table there are a few hundred thousand clones, roughly 88% of which are singletons. Input material: PBMCs or T cells enriched from blood (not recorded which). These receptors were taken from a woman younger than 35 who had been exposed to COVID-19.

The chain combines TRBV4-3 with TRBJ2-2; D may be TRBD2 (7 bases). The ends were cut back, 9 bases at V and 5 bases at J, with 16 bases in the middle. Germline CDR1 LGHNA, CDR2 YSLEER. The CDR3 contains 14 residues. CDR3 coding DNA: TGCGCCAGTAGAGGGGGGGCGGGGACCGGGGAGCTGTTTTTT. Translating gives CASRGGAGTGELFF.

This clone was counted a few times. This chain joins TRBV4-3 and TRBJ1-2; TRBD1 matches 8 bases. This CDR3 region has 19 residues. CDR1 and CDR2 (germline): LGHNA, YSLEER. The V segment lost 0 bases and the J segment 4 bases; nucleotides outside the gene matches: 16. In DNA, the CDR3 is TGCGCCAGCAGCCAAGAAGATTTCCGGACAGGGAGAGAGGGCTATGGCTACACCTTC. Its translation: CASSQEDFRTGREGYGYTF.

The DNA of the CDR3 is TGTGCCAGTAGACAAACGCCAAACAGGGTTTCCTCTGGGGCCAACGTCCTGACTTTC. Protein sequence: CASRQTPNRVSSGANVLTF. The rearrangement uses TRBV19 and TRBJ2-6; possibly TRBD1 for D (6 bases). The CDR3 is made up of 19 amino acids. Trimming cost V 6 bases and J 0 bases, with 21 bases left between them. Germline V gives CDR1 LNHDA, CDR2 SQIVND (reference sequence).

This sequence joins TRBV27 and TRBJ2-7; a possible D gene is TRBD1 (6 bases). V was cut by 0 bases and J by 3 bases, with 12 bases left in between. Germline V lookup: CDR1 MNHEY, CDR2 SMNVEV (reference sequence). The CDR3 contains 15 residues. The CDR3 sequence is CASSLSLGQLYEQYF. The DNA for the CDR3 is TGTGCCAGCAGTTTATCCCTAGGACAGCTCTACGAGCAGTACTTC.

As DNA, the CDR3 is TGTGCCAGCAGCTTAGTTAGCGGGGGGACCTACAATGAGCAGTTCTTC. Its protein is CASSLVSGGTYNEQFF. The V and J genes are TRBV7-2 and TRBJ2-1, with 10 bases identical to TRBD2. Trimming removed 1 base from V and 2 bases from J; junction bases left unmatched: 2. CDR3 length: 16 amino acids. Germline CDR1 reads SGHTA; CDR2 reads FQGNSA.

CDR3 in DNA: TGTGCCAGCAGTTACTCGATCACAGGGGGTGAAAAACTGTTTTTT. This codes for CASSYSITGGEKLFF. The V call is TRBV6-5, the J call TRBJ1-4, with 8 bases identical to TRBD1. V trimming: 0 bases; J trimming: 7 bases; junction bases outside the gene matches: 4. The germline V gene encodes CDR1 MNHEY and CDR2 SVGAGI. CDR3 length equals 15 residues.

The V and J genes are TRBV7-9 and TRBJ2-2; possible D gene TRBD2, 5 bases. The V gene's germline CDR1 is SEHNR and CDR2 FQNEAQ (reference sequence). The CDR3 length is 16 residues. Trimming left V 7 bases short and J 3 bases short, with 18 bases between. CDR3 DNA sequence: TGTGCCAGCACCCCCCGTTTCGGGGTCGACACCGGGGAGCTGTTTTTT. Translating gives CASTPRFGVDTGELFF.

This chain joins TRBV27 and TRBJ2-5, with 9 bases that match TRBD2. The CDR3 is 15 residues long. V shed 3 bases and J 6 bases; nucleotides not matched to a gene: 8. Germline CDR1 is MNHEY and CDR2 is SMNVEV (reference sequence). The CDR3 coding sequence is TGTGCCAGCAGTTTCGCGGGGGGGCGAGTAAAGACCCAGTACTTC. Residues: CASSFAGGRVKTQYF.

The chain couples TRBV5-1 to TRBJ2-1, with 8 bases aligning to TRBD2. Trimming at V came to 3 bases and at J to 0 bases, leaving 11 bases not matched to a gene. CDR1 SGHRS and CDR2 YFSETQ come from the germline V gene. There are 18 residues in the CDR3. This CDR3 reads CASSYGGSGISSYNEQFF. The CDR3 nucleotides are TGCGCCAGCAGCTATGGGGGTAGCGGGATTAGCTCCTACAATGAGCAGTTCTTC. Full variable domain (outside the CDR3, taken from reference TRBV5-1 and TRBJ2-1): KAGVTQTPRYLIKTRGQQVTLSCSPISGHRSVSWYQQTPGQGLQFLFEYFSETQRNKGNFPGRFSGRQFSNSRSEMNVSTLELGDSALYLCASSYGGSGISSYNEQFFGPGTRLTVL.

On this clone: A read error may account for a junction end that differs from germline. V and J are TRBV7-7 and TRBJ2-3; 9 positions match TRBD1. CDR3 length: 15 residues. Germline lookup yields CDR1 SSHAT and CDR2 FNYEAQ (reference sequence). The CDR3 DNA reads as TGTGCTAGCAGCCTAGGACAGGGGAGAACAGATACGCAGTATTTT. Protein product: CASSLGQGRTDTQYF.

This sequence joins TRBV7-6 and TRBJ1-3; 9 nucleotides line up with TRBD1. V lost 3 bases, J lost 4 bases, and 4 bases stayed unmatched. In germline, CDR1 is SGHVS, CDR2 FNYEAQ. The CDR3 is 15 residues long. The CDR3 DNA sequence: TGTGCCAGCAGCTTGGGACAGGGAGGCGGAAACACCATATATTTT. Protein sequence: CASSLGQGGGNTIYF. The variable domain in full, completed from reference TRBV7-6 and TRBJ1-3, reads GAGVSQSPRYKVTKRGQDVALRCDPISGHVSLYWYRQALGQGPEFLTYFNYEAQQDKSGLPNDRFSAERPEGSISTLTIQRTEQRDSAMYRCASSLGQGGGNTIYFGEGSWLTVV.

This sequence joins TRBV5-4 and TRBJ2-3; the D is unclear. This CDR3 comprises 14 residues. The V gene's germline CDR1 is SGHNT and CDR2 YYREEE (reference sequence). With 0 bases removed from V and 2 bases from J, the gap between germline ends came to 7 bases. CDR3 residues: CASSLEQFTDTQYF. The CDR3 region has the DNA TGTGCCAGCAGCTTGGAACAGTTCACAGATACGCAGTATTTT.

The chain links TRBV3-1 (or the pseudogene TRBV3-2) to TRBJ1-1; 7 bases align to TRBD1. CDR1 LGHDT and CDR2 YNNKEL come from the germline V gene (reference sequence). Trimming took 4 bases from V and 1 from J; bases not matched to a gene: 6. This CDR3 is 15 amino acids long. The CDR3 region is CASSLTDRRNTEAFF. The CDR3 DNA sequence: TGTGCCAGCAGCCTTACGGACAGGAGGAACACTGAAGCTTTCTTT.

The V and J genes are TRBV9 and TRBJ2-3; 7 nucleotides match TRBD1. Per the germline V gene, CDR1 is SGDLS and CDR2 is YYNGEE. This CDR3 region has 18 residues. V was pared by 0 bases and J by 4 bases, with 14 bases of the junction left unmatched. The CDR3 spells CASSVAVTGPFGADTQYF. In DNA form, the CDR3 reads TGTGCCAGCAGCGTAGCAGTGACAGGGCCCTTCGGGGCAGATACGCAGTATTTT.

CDR3 sequence (DNA): TGTGCCAGCTCACCAAACGGGAATAGCAATCAGCCCCAGCATTTT. It is translated as CASSPNGNSNQPQHF. The rearrangement links TRBV18 to TRBJ1-5; D call uncertain. Germline loops: CDR1 KGHSH, CDR2 LQKENI. The CDR3 length is 15 residues. V was shortened by 2 bases and J by 0 bases, with 8 bases between the two germline ends. The full variable domain, completed using reference TRBV18 and TRBJ1-5, is NAGVMQNPRHLVRRRGQEARLRCSPMKGHSHVYWYRQLPEEGLKFMVYLQKENIIDESGMPKERFSAEFPKEGPSILRIQQVVRGDSAAYFCASSPNGNSNQPQHFGDGTRLSIL.

V is TRBV7-9 and J is TRBJ1-4; the match to TRBD1 covers 11 bases. After removal of 5 bases from V and 4 bases from J, the junction contained 6 bases not matched to a gene. The CDR3 is 16 residues long. Germline V gives CDR1 SEHNR, CDR2 FQNEAQ (reference sequence). CDR3 region: CASSPGQGGYNEKLFF. CDR3 nucleotide sequence: TGTGCCAGCAGCCCGGGACAGGGGGGTTATAATGAAAAACTGTTTTTT.

Written as DNA, the CDR3 is TGTGCCAGCAGCGTTTCAGGCCATGTGATCATCGGGGAGCTGTTTTTT. Translated, it gives CASSVSGHVIIGELFF. V and J are TRBV21-1 and TRBJ2-2; TRBD1, as called in the table, went unchecked against the DNA. TRBV21-1 is annotated as a pseudogene. The CDR3 runs to 16 residues.